The sequence of this TCR beta chain was determined in a study of blood T cell repertoires in COVID-19. Whole-study context: The samples span acute and convalescent COVID-19 from the United States, Italy and Spain.

The study assigned cohorts using participant-reported clinical history. Among Cohort 3 donors, those recovered had two negative PCRs, clearance, or symptom resolution. In the original workflow: Scientists estimated how many nucleated cells there were by amplifying reference gene primers. Sequencing used immunoSEQ multiplex PCR; TCRdb keeps in-frame clones, though not all of them. That table supplies the V and J calls and clone size; D and trimming were determined from the DNA. Among 310,000 or so clones listed, 70% to 90% were seen once. V was trimmed by 4 bases and J by 3 bases, leaving 16 bases between them. This CDR3 is 15 amino acids long. Germline CDR1 and CDR2: SGHNT and YYREEE (reference sequence).

The J gene is TRBJ1-1, the V gene TRBV5-4; D unclear. Sequences were obtained from PBMCs or T cells enriched from blood (not recorded which). This receptor was identified in a woman aged 25 to 39 who had recovered from COVID-19. The CDR3 loop is CASSHGGSSYTEAFF. The CDR3 DNA reads TGTGCCAGCAGCCACGGAGGGAGCTCCTACACTGAAGCTTTCTTT.